This T cell receptor beta chain appears in the sequencing data of a study of cytomegalovirus exposure and HLA in healthy donors. V gave up 6 bases and J gave up 5 bases, with 25 bases separating them. The CDR3 contains 17 residues. Germline CDR1 MNHEY, CDR2 SMNVEV (reference sequence). As to this clone: The antigen remains unidentified.

The PCR made use of 60 Vbeta and 13 Jbeta primers. TCRdb's copy holds only in-frame clones and misses some; the assay was immunoSEQ multiplex PCR. The top ten clones hold approximately 2.5% of a sample with over 130,000 clones, about 84% of them seen once. The study, taken as a whole, reports: Indistinguishable V segments such as TRBV6-2 and TRBV6-3 were excluded.

Source material: PBMCs. V and J are TRBV27 and TRBJ1-2, with D perhaps matching TRBD1 (5 bases). The clonotype originates from a man aged 45-60 years in good health and CMV-seronegative. The CDR3 coding sequence is TGTGCCAGCAGAAGCTTGGGGGGGATAACCACCGGGTATGGCTACACCTTC. Encoded protein: CASRSLGGITTGYGYTF.